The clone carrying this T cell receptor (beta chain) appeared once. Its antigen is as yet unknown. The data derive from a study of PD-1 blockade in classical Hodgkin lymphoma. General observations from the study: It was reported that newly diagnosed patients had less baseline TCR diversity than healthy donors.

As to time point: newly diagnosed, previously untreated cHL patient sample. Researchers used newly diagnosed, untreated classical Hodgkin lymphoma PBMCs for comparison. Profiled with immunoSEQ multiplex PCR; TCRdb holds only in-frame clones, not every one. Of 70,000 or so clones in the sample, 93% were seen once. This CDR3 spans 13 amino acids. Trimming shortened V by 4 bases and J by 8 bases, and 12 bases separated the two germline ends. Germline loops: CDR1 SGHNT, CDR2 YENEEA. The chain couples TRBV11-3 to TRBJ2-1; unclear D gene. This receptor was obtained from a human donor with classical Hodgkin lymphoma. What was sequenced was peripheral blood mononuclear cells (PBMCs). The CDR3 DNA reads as TGTGCCAGCAGCTCCGATGGGCCCCATGAGCAGTTCTTC. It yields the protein CASSSDGPHEQFF.